This T cell receptor (beta chain) was identified in a study of shared clonotypes between healthy human individuals. CD4+ cell separation produced CD45RA+ naive and CD45RA-negative memory subsets. Method: immunoSEQ multiplex PCR; TCRdb's copy keeps in-frame clones and lacks some. The sample gives 2 million to 2.5 million clones, about 94% of which show up once; around 0.13% is in the top ten. The CDR3 is 13 amino acids. CDR1 is GTSNPN and CDR2 is SVGIG in the germline V gene (reference sequence). V shed 4 bases, J shed 8 bases, and the junction held 6 bases outside the gene matches. The V and J genes are TRBV30 and TRBJ2-4, with 9 bases identical to TRBD2. This receptor was identified in a man younger than 35 in good health. Sequencing input: naive CD4+ T cells sorted from blood. Subset defined: CD45RA+ positively selected. CDR3 sequence: CAWKSGRRDIQYF. CDR3 nucleotide sequence: TGTGCCTGGAAAAGCGGGAGGAGGGACATTCAGTACTTC.